These 21 T cell receptor beta chains came from one sample sequenced in a study of T cell repertoires in cytomegalovirus infection. TCRdb itself ran the reads through MiXCR, one entry per CDR3 protein. The profile shows roughly 730,000 distinct CDR3 sequences, roughly 33% of them singletons. Their specific antigens are unknown. Source: cultured PBMCs, taken from culture after CMV antigen stimulation. The receptors derive from a human donor in good health (CMV status not recorded). Some clones in this sample may be carry-over from other donors' samples.

The gene calls are TRBV12-5 and TRBJ1-1; TRBD1 is a possible D gene (6 bases). V lost 0 bases and J 0 bases, leaving 11 bases between the germline ends. The CDR3 covers 16 residues. Germline-derived CDR1 and CDR2 are LGHNT and FRNRAP. CDR3 region: CASGLVNGGLNTEAFF. CDR3 coding DNA: TGTGCTAGTGGTTTGGTAAACGGGGGGCTGAACACTGAAGCTTTCTTT.

This sequence joins TRBV6-5 and TRBJ2-1; the D is unclear. V lost 8 bases, J lost 6 bases, and 11 bases lay in between. This CDR3 has 12 amino acids. CDR1 and CDR2 (germline): MNHEY, SVGAGI. Here the CDR3 reads CASGRRVNEQFF. In DNA, the CDR3 is TGTGCCAGCGGCAGGAGAGTCAATGAGCAGTTCTTC.

The chain employs TRBV27 and TRBJ2-5; D might be TRBD2 (5 bases). Germline CDR1 reads MNHEY; CDR2 reads SMNVEV (reference sequence). Deletions cut 0 bases from V and 3 bases from J, with 17 bases between. The CDR3 sequence is 17 residues long. The CDR3 nucleotides are TGTGCCAGCAGTTTATCGAGAGGACTCCCTGTAAAAGAGACCCAGTACTTC. Residues: CASSLSRGLPVKETQYF.

J is TRBJ1-2 and V is TRBV7-8; TRBD1 matches 7 bases. Germline CDR1 and CDR2: SGHVS and FQNEAQ. The CDR3 runs 15 residues. J gave up 4 bases and V 0 bases, and 5 bases lay outside the gene matches. In nucleotides, the CDR3 is TGTGCCAGCAGCTTAGCGATAGGGACAGCCTATGGCTACACCTTC. Its translation: CASSLAIGTAYGYTF.

The V and J genes are TRBV12-3 or TRBV12-4 and TRBJ1-1, with a possible D match to TRBD1 (5 bases). The CDR3 spans 12 residues. V was clipped by 3 bases and J by 10 bases, with 12 bases between them. The CDR3, as DNA: TGTGCCAGCAGTTTGGCAGGGTTAGTAGCTTTCTTT. Its translation is CASSLAGLVAFF.

This clonotype occurred a few times. The V call is TRBV7-6, the J call TRBJ2-1; tentatively, D is TRBD2 (5 bases). V was shortened by 4 bases and J by 1 base, with 14 bases between the two germline ends. Germline V gene lookup returns CDR1 SGHVS and CDR2 FNYEAQ. The CDR3 length is 16 residues. The CDR3 region is CASSSPLADSYNEQFF. CDR3 nucleotide sequence: TGTGCCAGCAGCTCCCCGCTAGCCGATTCCTACAATGAGCAGTTCTTC.

The V and J genes are TRBV11-2 and TRBJ1-1; perhaps TRBD1 as D (6 bases). V lost 3 bases and J 0 bases, leaving 11 bases between the germline ends. Germline values: CDR1 SGHAT, CDR2 FQNNGV. The CDR3 extends over 15 amino acids. The CDR3 nucleotides read TGTGCCAGCAGCTTCGCACAGGGCATGAACACTGAAGCTTTCTTT. Protein product: CASSFAQGMNTEAFF. The full variable domain, its missing parts supplied by reference TRBV11-2 and TRBJ1-1, is EAGVAQSPRYKIIEKRQSVAFWCNPISGHATLYWYQQILGQGPKLLIQFQNNGVVDDSQLPKDRFSAERLKGVDSTLKIQPAKLEDSAVYLCASSFAQGMNTEAFFGQGTRLTVV.

This clonotype appeared many times. The rearrangement uses TRBV7-2 and TRBJ2-6, with D hard to call. Germline lookup yields CDR1 SGHTA and CDR2 FQGNSA. V was clipped by 6 bases and J by 0 bases, with 15 bases between them. This CDR3 comprises 17 residues. The CDR3 here is CASSPGIISSGANVLTF. The CDR3 DNA follows: TGTGCCAGCAGTCCCGGAATTATCAGCTCTGGGGCCAACGTCCTGACTTTC. Full variable domain (remainder filled in from reference TRBV7-2 and TRBJ2-6): GAGVSQSPSNKVTEKGKDVELRCDPISGHTALYWYRQSLGQGLEFLIYFQGNSAPDKSGLPSDRFSAERTGGSVSTLTIQRTQQEDSAVYLCASSPGIISSGANVLTFGAGSRLTVL.

The V and J genes are TRBV9 and TRBJ2-1; 8 positions match TRBD2. Germline trimming cut 0 bases from V and 3 bases from J; bases unmatched to any gene: 2. From germline, CDR1 is SGDLS and CDR2 YYNGEE. The CDR3 runs to 15 residues. The CDR3 DNA sequence: TGTGCCAGCAGCGTAGGGGCGGGGGGCTACAATGAGCAGTTCTTC. It yields the protein CASSVGAGGYNEQFF. The complete variable domain, with remaining parts taken from reference TRBV9 and TRBJ2-1, reads DSGVTQTPKHLITATGQRVTLRCSPRSGDLSVYWYQQSLDQGLQFLIQYYNGEERAKGNILERFSAQQFPDLHSELNLSSLELGDSALYFCASSVGAGGYNEQFFGPGTRLTVL.

This clonotype was found many times. V is TRBV7-2 and J is TRBJ2-7; perhaps TRBD2 as D (7 bases). Per the germline V gene, CDR1 is SGHTA and CDR2 is FQGNSA. The CDR3 spans 18 residues. The V gene lost 6 bases and the J gene lost 6 bases, with 30 bases spanning the gap. DNA for the CDR3: TGTGCCAGCAGACCCAGGGGTGCTAGCGGCGAGTCCCCTCTCGAGCAGTACTTC. It yields the protein CASRPRGASGESPLEQYF. Variable domain in full (rest from reference TRBV7-2 and TRBJ2-7): GAGVSQSPSNKVTEKGKDVELRCDPISGHTALYWYRQSLGQGLEFLIYFQGNSAPDKSGLPSDRFSAERTGGSVSTLTIQRTQQEDSAVYLCASRPRGASGESPLEQYFGPGTRLTVT.

The sample holds a few counts of this clonotype. J is TRBJ2-3 and V is TRBV12-3 or TRBV12-4; 8 nucleotides align to TRBD2. J was trimmed by 11 bases and V by 8 bases; bases with no gene match: 9. The CDR3 extends over 12 amino acids. CDR3 nucleotide sequence: TGTGCCAGCGCCGGGAGGGGAGATGGGCAGTATTTT. Its translation is CASAGRGDGQYF.

This clonotype was counted ten times or more. This sequence joins TRBV7-2 and TRBJ1-5, with D perhaps TRBD1 (6 bases). Trimming removed 3 bases at V and 3 bases at J, with 9 bases between. Germline V gene sequence: CDR1 SGHTA, CDR2 FQGNSA. There are 14 residues in the CDR3. DNA for the CDR3: TGTGCCAGCAGCTTTGGGGGCTTCAATCAGCCCCAGCATTTT. Translating it yields CASSFGGFNQPQHF. The complete variable domain, with remaining parts taken from reference TRBV7-2 and TRBJ1-5, reads GAGVSQSPSNKVTEKGKDVELRCDPISGHTALYWYRQSLGQGLEFLIYFQGNSAPDKSGLPSDRFSAERTGGSVSTLTIQRTQQEDSAVYLCASSFGGFNQPQHFGDGTRLSIL.

This clonotype has only a few counts. The V and J genes are TRBV7-9 and TRBJ1-1; D is ambiguous. The CDR3 runs 15 residues. Germline V CDR1 and CDR2: SEHNR, FQNEAQ (reference sequence). Trimming took 2 bases from V and 0 from J, leaving 10 bases between them. Here the CDR3 DNA reads TGTGCCAGCAGCTTAATTTCCTGGGTGAACACTGAAGCTTTCTTT. This sequence encodes CASSLISWVNTEAFF.

The V gene is TRBV10-3, the J gene TRBJ2-4; D is undetermined. The CDR3 totals 13 residues. Germline V lookup: CDR1 ENHRY, CDR2 SYGVKD. V was clipped by 10 bases and J by 0 bases, with 10 bases between them. The CDR3: CATRPQAKNIQYF. The CDR3 nucleotides read TGTGCCACCCGACCTCAAGCCAAAAACATTCAGTACTTC.

This clonotype was counted between two and nine times. V gene TRBV2 combines with J gene TRBJ2-3; weak D call: TRBD2 (5 bases). There are 14 residues in the CDR3. The V end was cut by 4 bases, the J end by 2 bases, with 10 bases between. CDR1 is SNHLY and CDR2 is FYNNEI in the germline V gene. CDR3 sequence: CASSVGLNTDTQYF. The DNA of the CDR3 is TGTGCCAGCAGTGTAGGACTTAACACAGATACGCAGTATTTT.

This clonotype was observed a few times. The J gene is TRBJ2-3, the V gene TRBV6-2 or TRBV6-3; 7 bases are shared with TRBD1. Trimming cost V 6 bases and J 2 bases; bases outside gene matches: 11. This CDR3 has 16 amino acids. CDR1 is MNHEY, CDR2 SVGEGT, per germline. The CDR3 protein is CASSHVQGRITDTQYF. The CDR3 DNA sequence: TGTGCCAGCAGCCATGTACAGGGGAGAATCACAGATACGCAGTATTTT.

This chain connects TRBV4-3 to TRBJ2-3; either TRBD1 or TRBD2 may fit D (5 bases each). CDR3 length: 15 amino acids. V lost 2 bases and J 1 base, leaving 10 bases between the germline ends. Germline CDR1 LGHNA, CDR2 YSLEER. The DNA for the CDR3 is TGCGCCAGCAGCCAACAAGGGGAGCGCACAGATACGCAGTATTTT. Its translation is CASSQQGERTDTQYF.

The J gene is TRBJ2-3, the V gene TRBV18, with a tentative D call TRBD2 (6 bases). The V end lost 7 bases, the J end lost 2 bases, and 16 bases lay between the germline ends. Germline CDR1 and CDR2: KGHSH and LQKENI. This CDR3 region has 15 residues. The CDR3 nucleotides read TGTGCCAGCTTACGGGGGAGTCCGTACACAGATACGCAGTATTTT. Amino acids: CASLRGSPYTDTQYF.

The V call is TRBV19, the J call TRBJ2-7; D is ambiguous. This CDR3 contains 13 residues. From germline, CDR1 is LNHDA and CDR2 SQIVND (reference sequence). The germline V and J ends were trimmed by 3 bases and 3 bases, with 9 bases remaining between them. The CDR3 here is CASSMGHNYEQYF. The CDR3 nucleotides are TGTGCCAGTAGTATGGGCCACAACTACGAGCAGTACTTC.

This clonotype was picked up a small number of times. The chain links TRBV6-5 to TRBJ2-3; 7 positions match TRBD1. There are 15 residues in the CDR3. Germline CDR1 MNHEY, CDR2 SVGAGI. J lost 5 bases, V lost 4 bases, and 9 bases had no gene match. DNA for the CDR3: TGTGCCAGCAGTTCTAGGGGGCTACTAGGAGATACGCAGTATTTT. Protein sequence: CASSSRGLLGDTQYF.

This clonotype appeared many times. The gene calls are TRBV7-8 and TRBJ1-1, with D perhaps matching TRBD1 (5 bases). Germline values: CDR1 SGHVS, CDR2 FQNEAQ. Between the trimmed V and J ends, which lost 11 bases and 0 bases, there was a span of 13 bases. The CDR3 is 13 residues long. Here the CDR3 DNA reads TGTGCCCTAGGAAGGGACTTGAACACTGAAGCTTTCTTT. Translation: CALGRDLNTEAFF.